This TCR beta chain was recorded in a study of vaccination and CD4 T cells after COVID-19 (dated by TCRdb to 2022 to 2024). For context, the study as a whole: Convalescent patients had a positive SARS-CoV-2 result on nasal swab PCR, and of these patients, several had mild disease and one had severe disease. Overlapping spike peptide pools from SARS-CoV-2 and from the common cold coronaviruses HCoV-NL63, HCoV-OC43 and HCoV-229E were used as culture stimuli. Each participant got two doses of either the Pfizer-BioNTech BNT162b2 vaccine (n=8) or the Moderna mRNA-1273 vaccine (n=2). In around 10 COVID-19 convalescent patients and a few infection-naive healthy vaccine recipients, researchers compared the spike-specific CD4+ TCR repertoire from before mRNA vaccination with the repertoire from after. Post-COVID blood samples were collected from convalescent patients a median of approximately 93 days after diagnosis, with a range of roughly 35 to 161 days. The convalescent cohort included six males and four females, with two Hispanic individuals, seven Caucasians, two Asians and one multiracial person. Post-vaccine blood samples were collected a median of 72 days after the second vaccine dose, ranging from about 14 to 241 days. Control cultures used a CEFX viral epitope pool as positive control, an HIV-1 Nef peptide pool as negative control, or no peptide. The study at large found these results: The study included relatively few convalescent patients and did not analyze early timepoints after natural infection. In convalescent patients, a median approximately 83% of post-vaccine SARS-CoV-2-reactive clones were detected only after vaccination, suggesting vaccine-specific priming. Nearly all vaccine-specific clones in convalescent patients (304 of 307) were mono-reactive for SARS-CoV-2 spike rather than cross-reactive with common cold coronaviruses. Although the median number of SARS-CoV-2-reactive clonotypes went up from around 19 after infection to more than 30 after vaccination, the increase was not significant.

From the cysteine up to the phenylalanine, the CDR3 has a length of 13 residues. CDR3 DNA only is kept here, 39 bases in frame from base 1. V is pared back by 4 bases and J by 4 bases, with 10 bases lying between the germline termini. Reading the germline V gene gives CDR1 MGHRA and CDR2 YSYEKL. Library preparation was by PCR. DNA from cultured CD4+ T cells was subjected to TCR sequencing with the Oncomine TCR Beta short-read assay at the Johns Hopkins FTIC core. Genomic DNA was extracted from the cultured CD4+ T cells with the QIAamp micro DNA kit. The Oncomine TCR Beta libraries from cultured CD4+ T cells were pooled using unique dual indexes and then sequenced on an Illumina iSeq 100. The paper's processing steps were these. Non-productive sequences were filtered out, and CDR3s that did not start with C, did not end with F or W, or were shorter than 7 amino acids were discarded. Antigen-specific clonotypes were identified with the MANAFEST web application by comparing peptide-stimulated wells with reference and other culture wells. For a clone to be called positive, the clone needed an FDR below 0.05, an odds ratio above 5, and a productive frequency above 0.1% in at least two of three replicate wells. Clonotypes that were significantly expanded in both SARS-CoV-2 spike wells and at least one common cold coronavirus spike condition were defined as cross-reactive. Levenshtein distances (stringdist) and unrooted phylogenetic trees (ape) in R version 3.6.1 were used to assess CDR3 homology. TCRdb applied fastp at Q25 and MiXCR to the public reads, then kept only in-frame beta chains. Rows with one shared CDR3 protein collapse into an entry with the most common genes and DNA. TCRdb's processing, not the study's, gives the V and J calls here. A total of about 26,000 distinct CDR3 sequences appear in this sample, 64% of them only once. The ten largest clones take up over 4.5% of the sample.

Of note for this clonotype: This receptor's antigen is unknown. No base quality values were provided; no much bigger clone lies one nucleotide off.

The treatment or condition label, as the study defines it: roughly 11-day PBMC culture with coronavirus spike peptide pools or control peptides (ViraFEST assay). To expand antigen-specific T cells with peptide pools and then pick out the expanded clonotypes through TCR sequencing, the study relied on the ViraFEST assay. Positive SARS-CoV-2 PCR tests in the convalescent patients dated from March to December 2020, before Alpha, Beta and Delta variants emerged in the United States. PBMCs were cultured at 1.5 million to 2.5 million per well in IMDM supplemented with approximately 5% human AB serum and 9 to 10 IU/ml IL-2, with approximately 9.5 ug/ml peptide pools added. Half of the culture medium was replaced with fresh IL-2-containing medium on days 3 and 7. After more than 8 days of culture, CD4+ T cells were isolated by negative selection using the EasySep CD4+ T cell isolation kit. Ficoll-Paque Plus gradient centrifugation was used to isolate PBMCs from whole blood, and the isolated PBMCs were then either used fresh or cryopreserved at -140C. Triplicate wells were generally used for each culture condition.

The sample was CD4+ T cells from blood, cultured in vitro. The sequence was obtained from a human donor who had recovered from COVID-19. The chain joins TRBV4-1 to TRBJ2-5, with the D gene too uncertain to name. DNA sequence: TGCGCCAGCAGCCCCTTGACCGGAGAGACCCAGTACTTC. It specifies CASSPLTGETQYF.